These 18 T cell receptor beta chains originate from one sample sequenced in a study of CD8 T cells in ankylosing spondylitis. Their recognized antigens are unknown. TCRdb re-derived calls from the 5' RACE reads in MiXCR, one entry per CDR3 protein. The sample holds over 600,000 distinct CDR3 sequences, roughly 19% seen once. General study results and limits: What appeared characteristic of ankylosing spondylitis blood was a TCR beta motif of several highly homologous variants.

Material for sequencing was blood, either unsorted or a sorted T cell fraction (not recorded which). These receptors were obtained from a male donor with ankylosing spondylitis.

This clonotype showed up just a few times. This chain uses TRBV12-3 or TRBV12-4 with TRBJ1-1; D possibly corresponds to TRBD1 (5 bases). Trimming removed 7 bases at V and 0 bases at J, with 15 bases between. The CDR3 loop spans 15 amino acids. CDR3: CASTRGGGMNTEAFF. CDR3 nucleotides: TGTGCCAGCACCCGCGGCGGGGGGATGAACACTGAAGCTTTCTTT.

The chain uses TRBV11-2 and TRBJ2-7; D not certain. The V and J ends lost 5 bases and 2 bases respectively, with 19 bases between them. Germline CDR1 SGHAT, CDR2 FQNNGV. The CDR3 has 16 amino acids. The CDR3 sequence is CASSQFFSGSTYEQYF. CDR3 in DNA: TGTGCCAGCAGCCAATTTTTCTCCGGGTCTACCTACGAGCAGTACTTC.

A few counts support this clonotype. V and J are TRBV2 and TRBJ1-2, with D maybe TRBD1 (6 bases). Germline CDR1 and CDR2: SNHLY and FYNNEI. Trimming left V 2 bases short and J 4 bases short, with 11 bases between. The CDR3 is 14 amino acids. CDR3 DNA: TGTGCCAGCAGTGAAAAGACAGGCTCCTATGGCTACACCTTC. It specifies CASSEKTGSYGYTF.

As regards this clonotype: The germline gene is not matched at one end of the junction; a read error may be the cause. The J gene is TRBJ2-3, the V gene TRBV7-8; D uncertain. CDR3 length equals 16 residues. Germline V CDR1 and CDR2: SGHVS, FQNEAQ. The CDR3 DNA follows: TGTGCCGGCAGCCGACTGATTGGGTCCGGCACAGATACGCAGTATTTT. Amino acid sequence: CAGSRLIGSGTDTQYF.

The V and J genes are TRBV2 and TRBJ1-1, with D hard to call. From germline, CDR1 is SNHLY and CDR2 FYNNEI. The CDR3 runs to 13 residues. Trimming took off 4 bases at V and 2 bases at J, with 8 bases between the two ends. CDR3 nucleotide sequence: TGTGCCAGCAGTGCCAGGCTTAACACTGAAGCTTTCTTT. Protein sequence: CASSARLNTEAFF. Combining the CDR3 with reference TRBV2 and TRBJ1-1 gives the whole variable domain EPEVTQTPSHQVTQMGQEVILRCVPISNHLYFYWYRQILGQKVEFLVSFYNNEISEKSEIFDDQFSVERPDGSNFTLKIRSTKLEDSAMYFCASSARLNTEAFFGQGTRLTVV.

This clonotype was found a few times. In DNA form, the CDR3 reads TGTGCCAGCAGCGCGAGAGGGGGCAGCCTGGAGACCCAGTACTTC. Protein sequence: CASSARGGSLETQYF. The chain joins TRBV9 to TRBJ2-5; 7 bases are a match to TRBD1. Germline CDR1 reads SGDLS; CDR2 reads YYNGEE. Germline trimming cut 3 bases from V and 5 bases from J; bases unmatched to any gene: 10. The CDR3 is 15 amino acids.

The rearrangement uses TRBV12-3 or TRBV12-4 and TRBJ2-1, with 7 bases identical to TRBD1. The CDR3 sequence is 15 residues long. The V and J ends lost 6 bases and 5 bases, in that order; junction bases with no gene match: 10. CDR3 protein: CASRGTAYVDNEQFF. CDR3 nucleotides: TGTGCCAGCAGGGGGACAGCCTACGTTGACAATGAGCAGTTCTTC.

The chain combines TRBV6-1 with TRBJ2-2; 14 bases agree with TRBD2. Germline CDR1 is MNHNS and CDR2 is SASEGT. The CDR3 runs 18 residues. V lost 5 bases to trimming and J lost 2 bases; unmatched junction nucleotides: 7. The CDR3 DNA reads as TGTGCCAGCAGTCCAGGACTAGCGGGGGGCCGTAACACCGGGGAGCTGTTTTTT. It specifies CASSPGLAGGRNTGELFF.

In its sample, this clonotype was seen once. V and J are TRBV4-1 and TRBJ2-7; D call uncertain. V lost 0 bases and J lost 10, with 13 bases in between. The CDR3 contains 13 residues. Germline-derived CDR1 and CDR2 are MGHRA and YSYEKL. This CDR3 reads CASSQDPEAPQYF. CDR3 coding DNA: TGCGCCAGCAGCCAAGATCCGGAAGCTCCTCAGTACTTC.

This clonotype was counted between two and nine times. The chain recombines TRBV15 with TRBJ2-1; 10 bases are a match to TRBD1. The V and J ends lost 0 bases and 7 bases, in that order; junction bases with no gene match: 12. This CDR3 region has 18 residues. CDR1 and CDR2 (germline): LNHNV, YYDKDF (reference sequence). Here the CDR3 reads CATSRDWPGTGDTNEQFF. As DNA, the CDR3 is TGTGCCACCAGCAGAGATTGGCCGGGGACAGGGGACACAAATGAGCAGTTCTTC.

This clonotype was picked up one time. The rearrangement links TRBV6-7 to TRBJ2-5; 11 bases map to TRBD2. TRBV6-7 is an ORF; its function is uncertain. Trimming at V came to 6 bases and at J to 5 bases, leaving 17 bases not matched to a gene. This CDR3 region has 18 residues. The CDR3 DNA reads TGTGCCAGCAGGCTTAACCCCGGACTAGCGGGCGGTTGGGAGACCCAGTACTTC. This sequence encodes CASRLNPGLAGGWETQYF.

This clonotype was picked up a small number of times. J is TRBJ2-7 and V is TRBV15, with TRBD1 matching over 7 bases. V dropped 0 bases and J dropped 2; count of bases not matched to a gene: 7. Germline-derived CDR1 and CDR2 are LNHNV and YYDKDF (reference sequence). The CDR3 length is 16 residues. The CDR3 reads CATSRDRTGPAYEQYF. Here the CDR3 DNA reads TGTGCCACCAGCAGAGATCGGACAGGTCCAGCCTACGAGCAGTACTTC. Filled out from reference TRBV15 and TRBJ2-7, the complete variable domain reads DAMVIQNPRYQVTQFGKPVTLSCSQTLNHNVMYWYQQKSSQAPKLLFHYYDKDFNNEADTPDNFQSRRPNTSFCFLDIRSPGLGDTAMYLCATSRDRTGPAYEQYFGPGTRLTVT.

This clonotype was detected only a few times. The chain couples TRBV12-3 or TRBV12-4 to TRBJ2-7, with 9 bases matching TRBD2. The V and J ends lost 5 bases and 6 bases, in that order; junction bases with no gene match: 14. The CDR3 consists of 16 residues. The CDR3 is CASSPPGLAVQAEQYF. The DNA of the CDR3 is TGTGCCAGCAGTCCCCCGGGACTAGCAGTTCAGGCCGAGCAGTACTTC.

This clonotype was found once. CDR3 DNA sequence: TGCAGTGCTGCCCAGGGAGCGGGAGATTTCGACAATGAGCAGTTCTTC. It specifies CSAAQGAGDFDNEQFF. The chain recombines TRBV20-1 with TRBJ2-1, with 8 bases fitting TRBD2. The junction had 14 bases not matched to a gene; V was cut back by 5 bases and J by 5 bases. Germline CDR1 reads DFQATT; CDR2 reads SNEGSKA (reference sequence). The CDR3 loop spans 16 amino acids.

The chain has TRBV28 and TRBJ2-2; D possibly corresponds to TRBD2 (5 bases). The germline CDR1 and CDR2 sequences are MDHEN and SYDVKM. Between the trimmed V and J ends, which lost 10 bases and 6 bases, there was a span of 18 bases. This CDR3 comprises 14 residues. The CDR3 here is CATSGGVKAGELFF. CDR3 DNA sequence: TGTGCCACGTCCGGAGGAGTCAAGGCCGGGGAGCTGTTTTTT.

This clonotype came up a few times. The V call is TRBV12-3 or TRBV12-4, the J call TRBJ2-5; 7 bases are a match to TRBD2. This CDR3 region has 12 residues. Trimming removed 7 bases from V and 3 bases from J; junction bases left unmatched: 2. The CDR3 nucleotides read TGTGCCAGCACTGGGGGGGAAGAGACCCAGTACTTC. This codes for CASTGGEETQYF.

The CDR3 spells CASSLAGREQFF. The CDR3 coding sequence is TGCGCCAGCAGCTTGGCCGGGAGGGAGCAGTTCTTC. The rearrangement joins TRBV5-1 to TRBJ2-1; TRBD2 aligns across 7 bases. This CDR3 has 12 residues. V lost 0 bases, J lost 10 bases, and 1 base stayed unmatched. Germline V CDR1 and CDR2: SGHRS, YFSETQ. Full variable domain (missing parts from reference TRBV5-1 and TRBJ2-1): KAGVTQTPRYLIKTRGQQVTLSCSPISGHRSVSWYQQTPGQGLQFLFEYFSETQRNKGNFPGRFSGRQFSNSRSEMNVSTLELGDSALYLCASSLAGREQFFGPGTRLTVL.

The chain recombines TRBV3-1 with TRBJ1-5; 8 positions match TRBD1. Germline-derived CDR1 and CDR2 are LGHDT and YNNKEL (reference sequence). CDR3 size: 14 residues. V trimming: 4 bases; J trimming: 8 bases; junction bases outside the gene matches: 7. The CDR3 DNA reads TGTGCCAGCAGCCGGACAGGGACGGTGGAGCCCCAGCATTTT. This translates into CASSRTGTVEPQHF.